This T cell receptor beta chain was identified during a study of blood T cell repertoires in COVID-19. For the study at large: Acute and convalescent COVID-19 specimens originated in the United States, Italy and Spain.

How the authors handled the data: Estimated nucleated cell counts came from reference gene primer amplification. Some clones are missing from TCRdb's copy, which holds only in-frame ones; the method was immunoSEQ multiplex PCR. D and trimming come from the DNA, and the V and J calls and clone size come from that table. The top ten hold approximately 4% of the sample, which has about 270,000 clones, 85% to 90% seen once. J gave up 4 bases and V 5 bases, and 10 bases lay outside the gene matches. CDR1 and CDR2 (germline): SGHTA, FQGNSA. This CDR3 region has 16 residues. Sequencing was done on a sample of PBMCs or T cells enriched from blood (not recorded which). V gene TRBV7-2 combines with J gene TRBJ1-3; 8 nucleotides agree with TRBD1. This clonotype was obtained from a young woman with acute COVID-19. This chain's CDR3 is CASSRRTGTGGNTIYF. The CDR3 DNA sequence: TGTGCCAGCAGCAGACGGACAGGGACGGGAGGAAACACCATATATTTT.